A single sample is the source of the 27 T cell receptor beta chains below, sequenced in a study of Graves' ophthalmopathy and Graves' hyperthyroidism. Amplified TCR beta CDR3 regions were obtained using RNA transcripts as template. HTBI primers were employed in first-round RT-PCR, then a second-round multiplex PCR followed. TCRdb reprocessed the multiplex PCR reads via MiXCR and lists one record per CDR3 protein. The repertoire holds some 1.1 million distinct CDR3 sequences, with approximately 35% as singletons. Sample: peripheral blood or thyroid tissue (not recorded which). These receptor sequences come from an adult man with Graves' hyperthyroidism.

A word on this clonotype: At one end the junction does not follow the germline gene, possibly because of a read error. The J gene is TRBJ2-7, the V gene TRBV9, with D unresolved. From germline, CDR1 is SGDLS and CDR2 YYNGEE. The CDR3 length is 14 residues. CDR3 region: CASNVDPFSYEQYF. Here the CDR3 DNA reads TGTGCCAGCAACGTAGACCCTTTCTCCTACGAGCAGTACTTC.

This clonotype was picked up a small number of times. The V call is TRBV6-5, the J call TRBJ1-2, with D perhaps matching TRBD1 (5 bases). This CDR3 is 15 amino acids long. Germline CDR1 and CDR2: MNHEY and SVGAGI. V was trimmed by 5 bases and J by 4 bases, leaving 17 bases between them. The CDR3 reads CASSERRQNPYGYTF. The CDR3, as DNA: TGTGCCAGCAGTGAACGTCGACAGAACCCCTATGGCTACACCTTC.

This clonotype appeared many times. The rearrangement uses TRBV5-1 and TRBJ1-1, with TRBD1 matching over 9 bases. Germline V lookup: CDR1 SGHRS, CDR2 YFSETQ. The CDR3 spans 15 residues. V trimming: 5 bases; J trimming: 1 base; junction bases outside the gene matches: 6. The DNA for the CDR3 is TGCGCCAGCAGTCAACAGGGGGCGCAGAACACTGAAGCTTTCTTT. Translated, it gives CASSQQGAQNTEAFF.

This CDR3 reads CASRGTSGAETQYF. The CDR3 region has the DNA TGTGCCAGCAGGGGGACTAGCGGGGCAGAGACCCAGTACTTC. The chain combines TRBV19 with TRBJ2-5, with 13 bases lining up with TRBD2. V shed 9 bases, J shed 4 bases, and the junction held 5 bases outside the gene matches. Germline CDR1 and CDR2: LNHDA and SQIVND (reference sequence). The CDR3 loop spans 14 amino acids.

There are a few counts of this clonotype. This sequence may be a read error, since a much larger clone differs from it by one base. The V gene is TRBV5-1, the J gene TRBJ1-3; D might be TRBD1 (5 bases). CDR1 SGHRS and CDR2 YFSETQ come from the germline V gene. Trimming took off 1 base at V and 0 bases at J, with 11 bases between the two ends. The CDR3 contains 16 residues. The CDR3 nucleotides are TGCGCCAGCAGCTTGCAGGGCAAGCCCTCTGGAAACACCATATATTTT. It translates to CASSLQGKPSGNTIYF.

This clonotype was detected many times. The chain is built from TRBV7-6 and TRBJ2-7; D could derive from TRBD1 or TRBD2 (5 bases each). Germline-derived CDR1 and CDR2 are SGHVS and FNYEAQ. The CDR3 has 16 amino acids. V gave up 1 base and J gave up 2 bases, with 15 bases separating them. This CDR3 is CASSLGGTAGTYEQYF. The CDR3 DNA reads TGTGCCAGCAGCTTAGGGGGGACCGCGGGCACCTACGAGCAGTACTTC.

This clonotype was observed at least ten times. V usage is TRBV29-1 and J usage is TRBJ1-6; 7 bases map to TRBD1. The CDR3 consists of 13 residues. CDR1 is SQVTM, CDR2 ANQGSEA, per germline. The J segment lost 7 bases and the V segment lost 6 bases, leaving 6 bases of the junction unmatched. The CDR3 coding sequence is TGCAGCGTCCGGGACAGAATAAATTCACCCCTCCACTTT. This sequence encodes CSVRDRINSPLHF. The variable domain in full, with the rest retrieved from reference TRBV29-1 and TRBJ1-6, is SAVISQKPSRDICQRGTSLTIQCQVDSQVTMMFWYRQQPGQSLTLIATANQGSEATYESGFVIDKFPISRPNLTFSTLTVSNMSPEDSSIYLCSVRDRINSPLHFGNGTRLTVT.

This clonotype appeared a single time. The chain carries TRBV5-4 and TRBJ1-2; D not resolved. CDR1 is SGHNT, CDR2 YYREEE, per germline (reference sequence). V shed 3 bases and J shed 2 bases, with 14 bases lying between them. CDR3 length equals 15 residues. For the CDR3, the DNA is TGTGCCAGCAGCTGGGGAAGGAACGGAAACTATGGCTACACCTTC. This translates into CASSWGRNGNYGYTF.

This clonotype is a singleton in its sample. V and J are TRBV19 and TRBJ2-1; a weak D match, TRBD2 (6 bases). The V end lost 4 bases, the J end lost 2 bases, and 15 bases lay between the germline ends. Germline V gene data show CDR1 as LNHDA and CDR2 as SQIVND (reference sequence). This CDR3 is built from 16 residues. CDR3 nucleotide sequence: TGTGCCAGTAGTAGCTTTGGCGGGATACCCTACAATGAGCAGTTCTTC. Encoded protein: CASSSFGGIPYNEQFF.

In this sample, this clonotype turned up a few times. The V call is TRBV19, the J call TRBJ2-7; 14 nucleotides match TRBD2. CDR3 size: 18 residues. Germline assignment: CDR1 LNHDA and CDR2 SQIVND (reference sequence). The trim removed 3 bases at V and 3 bases at J, leaving 10 bases unmatched. The DNA of the CDR3 is TGTGCCAGTAGTATTAAAGGACTAGCGGGAGGTAGAATCTACGAGCAGTACTTC. It is translated as CASSIKGLAGGRIYEQYF.

This clonotype has a count of ten or more. V is TRBV20-1 and J is TRBJ1-5, with 9 positions matching TRBD1. From germline, CDR1 is DFQATT and CDR2 SNEGSKA (reference sequence). V lost 1 base and J lost 8; bases outside the gene matches: 9. The CDR3 extends over 15 amino acids. The CDR3 nucleotides read TGCAGTGCTAGAGCTAGGACAGGGGCTTCGGAGCCCCAGCATTTT. This codes for CSARARTGASEPQHF.

The chain couples TRBV10-3 to TRBJ2-7; D might be TRBD1 (7 bases). The CDR3 has 16 residues. Trimming cost V 6 bases and J 7 bases, with 25 bases left between them. Germline loops: CDR1 ENHRY, CDR2 SYGVKD. The CDR3 DNA follows: TGTGCCATCAGCGTAGGAAGTGCGGGCTCAGGGGGGGAGCAGTACTTC. Amino acid sequence: CAISVGSAGSGGEQYF.

In this sample, this clonotype turned up many times. The chain recombines TRBV2 with TRBJ2-5; tentatively, D is TRBD2 (6 bases). Germline CDR1 reads SNHLY; CDR2 reads FYNNEI. The CDR3 sequence is 16 residues long. V gave up 3 bases and J gave up 0 bases, with 14 bases separating them. CDR3 nucleotides: TGTGCCAGCAGTGATTACGGGACTCAGTACCAAGAGACCCAGTACTTC. Residues: CASSDYGTQYQETQYF.

J is TRBJ2-7 and V is TRBV10-3; D might be TRBD1 (5 bases). The CDR3 is 16 amino acids. V was cut by 3 bases and J by 7 bases, with 22 bases left in between. CDR1 ENHRY and CDR2 SYGVKD come from the germline V gene. The CDR3 is CAISDEDSPLYNEQYF. The CDR3, as DNA: TGTGCCATCAGTGATGAAGACAGCCCCCTATACAATGAGCAGTACTTC.

CDR3 sequence reads: CASSEEGVPGELFF. CDR3 DNA: TGTGCCAGCAGTGAAGAAGGGGTGCCCGGGGAGCTGTTTTTT. The J gene is TRBJ2-2, the V gene TRBV25-1, with D tentatively TRBD1 (5 bases). Trimming cost V 2 bases and J 6 bases, with 10 bases left between them. CDR1 and CDR2 from the germline V gene are MGHDK and SYGVNS. The CDR3 contains 14 residues.

There are many counts of this clonotype. This chain joins TRBV7-8 and TRBJ1-2, with D possibly being TRBD1 (5 bases). The germline gives CDR1 SGHVS, CDR2 FQNEAQ. The CDR3 is 14 residues long. V dropped 1 base and J dropped 4 bases, with 10 bases sitting between them. The CDR3: CASSLGGGGYGYTF. CDR3 coding DNA: TGTGCCAGCAGCTTAGGTGGGGGAGGCTATGGCTACACCTTC.

CDR3 DNA sequence: TGTGCCAGCAGCTCTATGGGACCTAATTCACCCCTCCACTTT. It codes for CASSSMGPNSPLHF. The chain carries TRBV11-2 and TRBJ1-6; tentatively, D is TRBD1 (5 bases). The CDR3 spans 14 residues. V lost 4 bases and J 6 bases, leaving 10 bases between the germline ends. The germline CDR1 and CDR2 sequences are SGHAT and FQNNGV.

The genes are TRBV10-3 and TRBJ1-1; 10 positions match TRBD1. This CDR3 comprises 18 residues. With 2 bases clipped from V and 6 bases from J, the junction kept 15 bases outside the gene matches. CDR1 and CDR2 from the germline V gene are ENHRY and SYGVKD. CDR3 sequence (DNA): TGTGCCATCAGTGAGCGATCCTCCGGGACAGGGGAGTATTCTGAAGCTTTCTTT. Protein sequence: CAISERSSGTGEYSEAFF.

In its sample, this clonotype was seen a few times. The V gene is TRBV3-2, the J gene TRBJ1-2; TRBD1 is the table's D call, not checked against the DNA. TRBV3-2 has pseudogene status. The CDR3 is 15 residues long. The CDR3 loop is CASSQDRGGAHGYTF. In DNA, the CDR3 is TGTGCCAGCAGCCAAGATCGAGGTGGTGCCCATGGCTACACCTTC.

With respect to this clonotype: Just one base apart from a much larger clone, this may be a read error. This chain connects TRBV24-1 to TRBJ2-7; no clear D gene. CDR1 is KGHDR and CDR2 is SFDVKD in the germline V gene. The CDR3 contains 15 residues. The CDR3 reads CATSDPKTGLYGQYF. In nucleotides, the CDR3 is TGTGCCACCAGTGACCCAAAAACGGGTCTCTACGGGCAGTACTTC.

J is TRBJ1-5 and V is TRBV7-2; D gene ambiguous. The CDR3 has 17 residues. CDR1 is SGHTA and CDR2 is FQGNSA in the germline V gene. V lost 1 base to trimming and J lost 0 bases, with 13 bases between them. CDR3 coding DNA: TGTGCCAGCAGCTTAGGTTCAGTACAGACTAGCAATCAGCCCCAGCATTTT. It translates to CASSLGSVQTSNQPQHF.

This clonotype came up many times. The V call is TRBV29-1, the J call TRBJ2-7; D is perhaps TRBD1 (5 bases). V was clipped by 3 bases and J by 3 bases, with 9 bases between them. The CDR3 is 12 residues long. CDR1 is SQVTM, CDR2 ANQGSEA, per germline. DNA of the CDR3: TGCAGCGTTGAGCAGGGTATCTACGAGCAGTACTTC. It is translated as CSVEQGIYEQYF.

This clonotype was observed a handful of times. The chain is built from TRBV2 and TRBJ1-6; 7 nucleotides line up with TRBD1. With V trimmed by 6 bases and J by 14 bases, 7 bases remained unmatched. This CDR3 has 12 residues. Looked up from germline, CDR1 is SNHLY and CDR2 is FYNNEI. The CDR3 protein is CASRPETGTLHF. The CDR3 DNA follows: TGTGCCAGCAGACCCGAGACAGGGACCCTCCACTTT.

The sample holds a few counts of this clonotype. The J gene is TRBJ2-5, the V gene TRBV5-4; a weak D match, TRBD1 (5 bases). V lost 4 bases to trimming and J lost 7 bases, with 23 bases between them. CDR1 is SGHNT and CDR2 is YYREEE in the germline V gene (reference sequence). The CDR3 sequence is 16 residues long. The CDR3 DNA reads TGTGCCAGCAGCGTTGAATCGCGGCGACAGTCCGGGACCCAGTACTTC. It codes for CASSVESRRQSGTQYF.

This clonotype was observed many times. This chain joins TRBV7-6 and TRBJ2-2; no reliable D call. Germline V CDR1 and CDR2: SGHVS, FNYEAQ. Trimming shortened V by 5 bases and J by 1 base, and 14 bases separated the two germline ends. This CDR3 has 16 amino acids. Here the CDR3 reads CASSRGRTGNTGELFF. The CDR3 nucleotides read TGTGCCAGCAGCCGCGGACGAACCGGGAACACCGGGGAGCTGTTTTTT.

V gene TRBV10-2 combines with J gene TRBJ2-7; possible D gene TRBD1, 5 bases. V lost 4 bases and J 6 bases, leaving 13 bases between the germline ends. The CDR3 extends over 13 amino acids. In germline, CDR1 is WSHSY, CDR2 SAAADI. The CDR3 loop is CASSAGQVGEQYF. The CDR3 DNA is TGCGCCAGCAGTGCCGGACAAGTGGGCGAGCAGTACTTC.

This clonotype was counted a few times. The V call is TRBV4-3, the J call TRBJ1-1, with TRBD1 matching over 7 bases. The germline V gene has CDR1 LGHNA and CDR2 YSLEER. The length of the CDR3 is 18 residues. The junction had 13 bases not matched to a gene; V was cut back by 3 bases and J by 0 bases. DNA of the CDR3: TGCGCCAGCAGCCAGACGGACAGGCTGATACTGATGAACACTGAAGCTTTCTTT. It specifies CASSQTDRLILMNTEAFF.